This T cell receptor beta chain is drawn from a study of blood T cell repertoires in COVID-19. Some clones are missing from TCRdb's copy, which holds only in-frame ones; the method was immunoSEQ multiplex PCR. This table has approximately 48,000 clones, approximately 85% appearing once. This receptor was identified in a man in his sixties with acute or convalescent COVID-19. The sequenced sample consisted of peripheral blood.

The CDR3 DNA reads as TGCAGCGTGGGGGACAGGGATACTGAAGCTTTCTTT. Protein product: CSVGDRDTEAFF. This chain links TRBV29-1 with TRBJ1-1; the match to TRBD1 covers 9 bases. Germline V CDR1 and CDR2: SQVTM, ANQGSEA. The V segment lost 6 bases and the J segment 5 bases; nucleotides outside the gene matches: 4. The CDR3 length is 12 residues. Full variable domain (rest looked up from reference TRBV29-1 and TRBJ1-1): SAVISQKPSRDICQRGTSLTIQCQVDSQVTMMFWYRQQPGQSLTLIATANQGSEATYESGFVIDKFPISRPNLTFSTLTVSNMSPEDSSIYLCSVGDRDTEAFFGQGTRLTVV.